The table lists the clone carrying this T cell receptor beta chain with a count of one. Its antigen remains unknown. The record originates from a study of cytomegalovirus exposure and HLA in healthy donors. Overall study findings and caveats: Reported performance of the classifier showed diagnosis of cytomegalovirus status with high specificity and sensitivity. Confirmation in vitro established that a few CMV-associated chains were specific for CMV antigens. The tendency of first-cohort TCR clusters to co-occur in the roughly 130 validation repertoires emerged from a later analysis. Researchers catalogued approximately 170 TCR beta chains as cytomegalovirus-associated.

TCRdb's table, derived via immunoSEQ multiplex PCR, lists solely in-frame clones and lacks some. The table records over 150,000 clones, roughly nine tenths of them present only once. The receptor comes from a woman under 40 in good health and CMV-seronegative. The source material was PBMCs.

CDR3 amino acids: CASGQAYEQYF. The DNA of the CDR3 is TGTGCTAGTGGTCAGGCCTACGAGCAGTACTTC. V is TRBV12-5 and J is TRBJ2-7, with D uncertain. V was pared by 5 bases and J by 2 bases, with 4 bases between. CDR1 is LGHNT and CDR2 is FRNRAP in the germline V gene. CDR3 size: 11 residues.